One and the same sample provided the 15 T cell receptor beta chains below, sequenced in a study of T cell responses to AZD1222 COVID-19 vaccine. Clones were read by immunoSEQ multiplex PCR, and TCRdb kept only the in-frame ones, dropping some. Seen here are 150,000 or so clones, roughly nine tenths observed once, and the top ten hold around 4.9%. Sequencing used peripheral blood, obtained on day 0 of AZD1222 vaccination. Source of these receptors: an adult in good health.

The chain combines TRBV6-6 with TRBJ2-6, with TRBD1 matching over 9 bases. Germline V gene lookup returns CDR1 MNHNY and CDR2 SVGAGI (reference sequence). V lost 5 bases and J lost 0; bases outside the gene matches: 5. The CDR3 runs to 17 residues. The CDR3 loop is CASSHRGPTSGANVLTF. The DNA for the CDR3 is TGTGCCAGCAGTCACAGGGGGCCAACCTCTGGGGCCAACGTCCTGACTTTC.

The CDR3 region has the DNA TGCGCCAGCAGCTTGGGTGAGGAGCTGTTTTTT. Its translation: CASSLGEELFF. This rearrangement joins TRBV5-1 to TRBJ2-2; no clear D. Trimming took off 0 bases at V and 10 bases at J, with 4 bases between the two ends. This CDR3 contains 11 residues. Looked up from germline, CDR1 is SGHRS and CDR2 is YFSETQ.

This CDR3 is CASGMSGQGGTF. The DNA for the CDR3 is TGCGCCAGCGGAATGAGTGGACAGGGAGGGACCTTC. This chain connects TRBV10-2 to TRBJ1-2; 8 bases are shared with TRBD1. CDR1 is WSHSY, CDR2 SAAADI, per germline. The CDR3 contains 12 residues. The V gene end was trimmed by 8 bases and the J gene end by 14 bases; junction bases not matched to a gene: 13.

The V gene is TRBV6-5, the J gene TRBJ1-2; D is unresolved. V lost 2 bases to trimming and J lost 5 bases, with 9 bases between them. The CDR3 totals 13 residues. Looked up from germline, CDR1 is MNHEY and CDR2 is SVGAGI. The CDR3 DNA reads TGTGCCAGCAGTTACGCGCGGACTTATGGCTACACCTTC. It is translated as CASSYARTYGYTF.

CDR3 in DNA: TGTGCCAGCAGACCCCCTAGCGGGAAGTACAATGAGCAGTTCTTC. It specifies CASRPPSGKYNEQFF. The genes are TRBV6-5 and TRBJ2-1; 9 bases align to TRBD2. Germline values: CDR1 MNHEY, CDR2 SVGAGI. CDR3 length: 15 amino acids. The V segment lost 6 bases and the J segment 4 bases; nucleotides outside the gene matches: 7.

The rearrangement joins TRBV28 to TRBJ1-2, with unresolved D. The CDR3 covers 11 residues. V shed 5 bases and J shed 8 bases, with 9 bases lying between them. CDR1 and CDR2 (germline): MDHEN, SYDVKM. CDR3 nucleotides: TGTGCCAGCAGTGTAGACCTAGGCTACACCTTC. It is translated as CASSVDLGYTF.

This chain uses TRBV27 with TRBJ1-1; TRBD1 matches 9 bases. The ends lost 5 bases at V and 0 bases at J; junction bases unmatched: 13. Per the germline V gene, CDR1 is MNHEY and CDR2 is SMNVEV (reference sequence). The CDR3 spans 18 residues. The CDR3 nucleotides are TGTGCCAGCAGTGCTATCACAGGGGGCCCTCGTCTGAACACTGAAGCTTTCTTT. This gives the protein CASSAITGGPRLNTEAFF.

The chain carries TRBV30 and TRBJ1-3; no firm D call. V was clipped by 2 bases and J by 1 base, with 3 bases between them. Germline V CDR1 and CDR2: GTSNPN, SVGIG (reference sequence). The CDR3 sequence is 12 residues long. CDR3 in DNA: TGTGCCTGGAGTCCGTCTGGAAACACCATATATTTT. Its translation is CAWSPSGNTIYF.

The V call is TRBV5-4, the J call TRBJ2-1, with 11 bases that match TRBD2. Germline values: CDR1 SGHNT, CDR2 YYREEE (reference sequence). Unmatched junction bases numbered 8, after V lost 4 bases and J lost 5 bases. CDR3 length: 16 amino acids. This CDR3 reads CASSEPPSGRNNEQFF. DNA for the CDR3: TGTGCCAGCAGCGAACCCCCTAGCGGGAGGAACAATGAGCAGTTCTTC.

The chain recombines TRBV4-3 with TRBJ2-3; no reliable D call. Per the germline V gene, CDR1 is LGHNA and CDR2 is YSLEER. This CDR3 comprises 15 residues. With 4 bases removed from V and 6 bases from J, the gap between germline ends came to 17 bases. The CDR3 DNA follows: TGCGCCAGCAGCCCCCAAGAAGACTTAAGGGATACGCAGTATTTT. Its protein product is CASSPQEDLRDTQYF.

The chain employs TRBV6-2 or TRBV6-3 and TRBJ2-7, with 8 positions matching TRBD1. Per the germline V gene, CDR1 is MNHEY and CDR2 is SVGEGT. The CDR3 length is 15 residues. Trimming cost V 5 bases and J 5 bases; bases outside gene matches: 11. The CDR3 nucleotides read TGTGCCAGCAGTCTAGTCGGGACAGGTAGTCACGAGCAGTACTTC. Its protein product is CASSLVGTGSHEQYF.

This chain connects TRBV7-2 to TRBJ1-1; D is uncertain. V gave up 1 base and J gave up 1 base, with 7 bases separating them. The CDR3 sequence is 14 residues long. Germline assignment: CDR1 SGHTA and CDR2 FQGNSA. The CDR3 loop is CASSLGTGNTEAFF. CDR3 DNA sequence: TGTGCCAGCAGCTTAGGGACGGGGAACACTGAAGCTTTCTTT.

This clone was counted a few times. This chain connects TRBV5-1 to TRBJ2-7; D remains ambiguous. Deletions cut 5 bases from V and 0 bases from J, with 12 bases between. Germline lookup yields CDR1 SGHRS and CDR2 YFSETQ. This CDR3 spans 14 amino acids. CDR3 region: CASRLQASSYEQYF. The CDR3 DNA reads TGCGCCAGCAGACTCCAGGCCTCCTCCTACGAGCAGTACTTC.

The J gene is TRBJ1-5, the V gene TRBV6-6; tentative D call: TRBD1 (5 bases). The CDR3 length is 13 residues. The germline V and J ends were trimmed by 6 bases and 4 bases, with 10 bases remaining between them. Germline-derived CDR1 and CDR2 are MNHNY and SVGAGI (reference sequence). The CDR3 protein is CASRGDLNQPQHF. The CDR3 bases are TGTGCCAGCAGGGGGGACCTAAATCAGCCCCAGCATTTT.

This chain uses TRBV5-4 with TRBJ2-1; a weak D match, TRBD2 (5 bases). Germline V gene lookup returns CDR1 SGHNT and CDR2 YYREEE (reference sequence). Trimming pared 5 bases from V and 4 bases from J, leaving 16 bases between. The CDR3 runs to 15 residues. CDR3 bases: TGTGCCAGCAGTTCAACTAGTGTGGAATACAATGAGCAGTTCTTC. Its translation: CASSSTSVEYNEQFF. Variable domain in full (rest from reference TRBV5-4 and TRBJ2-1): ETGVTQSPTHLIKTRGQQVTLRCSSQSGHNTVSWYQQALGQGPQFIFQYYREEENGRGNFPPRFSGLQFPNYSSELNVNALELDDSALYLCASSSTSVEYNEQFFGPGTRLTVL.